This TCR beta chain was observed in a study of T cell responses to AZD1222 COVID-19 vaccine. Broader study findings: Donors were chiefly white British, with a greater number of females, and clonal diversity was perhaps underestimated. Vaccine-associated CD4 TCRs spanned spike, dominant at 160-218 and 743-854.

Measured with immunoSEQ multiplex PCR; TCRdb has only the in-frame clones, and not every one. Counted here are 90,000 to 130,000 clones, about 88% occurring once; the ten biggest clones make up roughly 1.5%. A few counts support this clone. Its specificity is not known. Germline values: CDR1 LGHDT, CDR2 YNNKEL (reference sequence). This CDR3 comprises 14 residues. Between the trimmed V and J ends, which lost 2 bases and 5 bases, there was a span of 9 bases. This sample comprised peripheral blood, obtained on day 0 of AZD1222 vaccination. The genes are TRBV3-1 (or the pseudogene TRBV3-2) and TRBJ2-2; D is uncertain. The clonotype originates from an adult in good health. The CDR3, as DNA: TGTGCCAGCAGCCAAAGGTGGGGAACCGGGGAGCTGTTTTTT. Translated, it gives CASSQRWGTGELFF.